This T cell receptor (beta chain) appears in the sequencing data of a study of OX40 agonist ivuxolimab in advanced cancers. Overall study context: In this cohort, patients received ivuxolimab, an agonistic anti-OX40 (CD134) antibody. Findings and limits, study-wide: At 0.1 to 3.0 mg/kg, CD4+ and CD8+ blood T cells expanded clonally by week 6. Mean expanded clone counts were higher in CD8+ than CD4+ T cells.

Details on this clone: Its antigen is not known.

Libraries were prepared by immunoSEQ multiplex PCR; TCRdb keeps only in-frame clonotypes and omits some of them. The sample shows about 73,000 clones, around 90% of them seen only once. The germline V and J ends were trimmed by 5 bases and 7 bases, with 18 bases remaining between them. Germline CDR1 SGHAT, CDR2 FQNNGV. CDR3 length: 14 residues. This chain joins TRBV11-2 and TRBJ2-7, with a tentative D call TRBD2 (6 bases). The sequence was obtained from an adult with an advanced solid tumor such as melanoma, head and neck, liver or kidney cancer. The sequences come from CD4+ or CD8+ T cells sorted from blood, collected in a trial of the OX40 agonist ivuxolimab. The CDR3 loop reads CASSRVAARGEQYF. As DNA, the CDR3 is TGTGCCAGCAGCCGGGTGGCGGCTCGGGGGGAGCAGTACTTC.